One sample yielded the 21 T cell receptor beta chains listed below, sequenced in a study of blood T cells in healthy people across ages. Alongside a J-beta primer mix, a sample-barcoded 5' primer served in a second PCR lasting about 6 to 12 cycles. Using its own MiXCR run on the 5' RACE reads, TCRdb lists one record per CDR3 protein. The table includes 800,000 or so distinct CDR3 sequences, around half detected once. What was sequenced was blood. The source of these receptors is a man older than 75 in good health.

This clonotype showed up just a few times. A much larger clone sits a single nucleotide away, making a read error possible. The rearrangement uses TRBV5-4 and TRBJ2-5; 8 bases agree with TRBD1. Per germline, CDR1 SGHNT and CDR2 YYREEE (reference sequence). This CDR3 region has 15 residues. The V segment lost 2 bases and the J segment 11 bases; nucleotides outside the gene matches: 14. Written as DNA, the CDR3 is TGTGCCAGCAGCTTAGCTAGGACAGGGTGGGATGAGCAGTACTTC. This sequence encodes CASSLARTGWDEQYF.

Many counts were recorded for this clonotype. The chain employs TRBV24-1 and TRBJ2-3, with 9 positions matching TRBD2. Per the germline V gene, CDR1 is KGHDR and CDR2 is SFDVKD. Trimming at V came to 1 base and at J to 4 bases, leaving 8 bases not matched to a gene. CDR3 length: 17 residues. The CDR3 loop reads CATSDFGGRDSADTQYF. DNA for the CDR3: TGTGCCACCAGTGATTTTGGCGGGAGGGATAGCGCAGATACGCAGTATTTT.

The V gene is TRBV7-2, the J gene TRBJ1-1; D is perhaps TRBD1 (5 bases). Germline CDR1 is SGHTA and CDR2 is FQGNSA. This CDR3 comprises 14 residues. Deletions cut 3 bases from V and 1 base from J, with 9 bases between. CDR3 protein: CASSLVQGNTEAFF. CDR3 DNA: TGTGCCAGCAGCTTGGTTCAGGGGAACACTGAAGCTTTCTTT.

This clonotype appeared a few times. This chain links TRBV15 with TRBJ2-7; D possibly corresponds to TRBD1 (6 bases). The CDR3 is 15 amino acids. CDR1 LNHNV and CDR2 YYDKDF come from the germline V gene (reference sequence). The germline V and J ends were trimmed by 3 bases and 3 bases, with 15 bases remaining between them. The CDR3 is CATSSPRDNYYEQYF. The CDR3 DNA reads as TGTGCCACCAGCAGCCCCCGGGACAACTACTACGAGCAGTACTTC.

V is TRBV15 and J is TRBJ2-2; perhaps TRBD2 as D (5 bases). Germline assignment: CDR1 LNHNV and CDR2 YYDKDF (reference sequence). The CDR3 extends over 17 amino acids. V dropped 0 bases and J dropped 2 bases, with 13 bases sitting between them. The CDR3 loop reads CATSRDVVAINTGELFF. The CDR3 DNA reads as TGTGCCACCAGCAGAGATGTGGTAGCGATAAACACCGGGGAGCTGTTTTTT.

This clonotype came up a few times. The rearrangement uses TRBV29-1 and TRBJ2-7; TRBD1 aligns across 9 bases. There are 15 residues in the CDR3. V lost 6 bases to trimming and J lost 4 bases; unmatched junction nucleotides: 13. Germline lookup yields CDR1 SQVTM and CDR2 ANQGSEA. The CDR3: CSVTAGTGRLYEQYF. The CDR3 region has the DNA TGCAGCGTCACGGCCGGGACAGGGAGACTATACGAGCAGTACTTC.

The chain uses TRBV29-1 and TRBJ1-1, with D possibly matching TRBD1 (5 bases). The CDR3 is 13 residues long. The V end was cut by 4 bases, the J end by 1 base, with 10 bases between. The germline CDR1 and CDR2 sequences are SQVTM and ANQGSEA. CDR3 in DNA: TGCAGCGTTGTGAGGGACCCGAACACTGAAGCTTTCTTT. It encodes CSVVRDPNTEAFF.

Many counts were recorded for this clonotype. The chain joins TRBV7-2 to TRBJ2-5; tentative D call: TRBD2 (6 bases). The CDR3 length is 14 residues. CDR1 and CDR2 (germline): SGHTA, FQGNSA. Trimming cost V 3 bases and J 2 bases, with 10 bases left between them. The CDR3 DNA reads TGTGCCAGCAGCTTGGGGGGACGACAAGAGACCCAGTACTTC. Translating it yields CASSLGGRQETQYF.

For this clonotype: An end of the junction does not agree with germline; a read error may underlie this. The chain employs TRBV5-5 and TRBJ2-1; weak D call: TRBD2 (6 bases). Per the germline V gene, CDR1 is SGHKS and CDR2 is YYEKEE (reference sequence). This CDR3 region has 15 residues. The CDR3, as DNA: TGTGCCAGCAGCCCAGAACTAGCAAGGTACAGTGAGCAGTTCTTC. Protein: CASSPELARYSEQFF.

In this sample, this clonotype turned up once. V is TRBV5-8 and J is TRBJ2-3, with 11 bases identical to TRBD2. The CDR3 covers 16 residues. The trim removed 5 bases at V and 2 bases at J, leaving 7 bases unmatched. Germline V gene sequence: CDR1 SGHTS, CDR2 YDEGEE. The CDR3 reads CASRWSSGRNTDTQYF. In nucleotides, the CDR3 is TGTGCCAGCAGGTGGTCTAGCGGGAGGAACACAGATACGCAGTATTTT.

This chain uses TRBV7-2 with TRBJ2-1; 9 bases align to TRBD1. This CDR3 contains 15 residues. Trimming took 5 bases from V and 4 from J; bases not matched to a gene: 6. The germline gives CDR1 SGHTA, CDR2 FQGNSA. The CDR3 DNA reads TGTGCCAGCAGCGCACAGGGGGCGGTATACAATGAGCAGTTCTTC. This translates into CASSAQGAVYNEQFF.

The table lists this clonotype with a few counts. V gene TRBV5-6 combines with J gene TRBJ2-5; D remains ambiguous. V lost 4 bases to trimming and J lost 0 bases, with 22 bases between them. The CDR3 spans 18 residues. Germline V gene data show CDR1 as SGHDT and CDR2 as YYEEEE. The CDR3 DNA reads TGTGCCAGCAGCCCGTATTTGATGACTGACCGGTACCAAGAGACCCAGTACTTC. Translating it yields CASSPYLMTDRYQETQYF.

The V gene is TRBV7-9, the J gene TRBJ2-6; 8 bases map to TRBD2. With V trimmed by 5 bases and J by 0 bases, 6 bases remained unmatched. The CDR3 is 17 residues long. Germline CDR1 reads SEHNR; CDR2 reads FQNEAQ (reference sequence). The CDR3 DNA reads as TGTGCCAGCAGCCTTGGACTAGCCGACTCTGGGGCCAACGTCCTGACTTTC. Translation gives CASSLGLADSGANVLTF.

This clonotype turned up a few times. V usage is TRBV12-3 or TRBV12-4 and J usage is TRBJ2-1; TRBD1 is a possible D gene (5 bases). The CDR3 has 12 amino acids. The germline V and J ends were trimmed by 7 bases and 7 bases, with 11 bases remaining between them. CDR3 protein: CASTKTVNEQFF. The DNA of the CDR3 is TGTGCCAGCACCAAGACAGTGAATGAGCAGTTCTTC.

This clonotype was observed once. The CDR3 sequence: CASSIIPAETEAFF. The CDR3 DNA reads TGTGCCAGCAGCATAATACCAGCAGAGACTGAAGCTTTCTTT. The chain recombines TRBV7-2 with TRBJ1-1; D remains unclear. The length of the CDR3 is 14 residues. The V gene's germline CDR1 is SGHTA and CDR2 FQGNSA. Trimming shortened V by 5 bases and J by 5 bases, and 15 bases separated the two germline ends.

The gene calls are TRBV14 and TRBJ2-2; D ambiguous. In germline, CDR1 is SGHDN, CDR2 FVKESK. V dropped 1 base and J dropped 4 bases, with 7 bases sitting between them. The CDR3 is 14 residues long. The CDR3 sequence is CASSQARSTGELFF. The CDR3 nucleotides read TGTGCCAGCAGCCAAGCTCGGTCCACCGGGGAGCTGTTTTTT.

V usage is TRBV28 and J usage is TRBJ2-4; no clear D. The J call may be incorrect, as the DNA end agrees better with TRBJ2-7. There are 13 residues in the CDR3. CDR1 MDHEN and CDR2 SYDVKM come from the germline V gene. DNA for the CDR3: TGTGCCAGCAGTAAAGACCTGAGTGGCGAGCAGTACTTC. Translated: CASSKDLSGEQYF.

This clonotype was counted a few times. This chain links TRBV11-2 with TRBJ1-4, with D possibly TRBD1 on 5 matching bases. The CDR3 loop spans 14 amino acids. The germline CDR1 and CDR2 sequences are SGHAT and FQNNGV. Trimming took 1 base from V and 4 from J, leaving 7 bases between them. The CDR3 DNA sequence: TGTGCCAGCAGCTTAGTCAGGGATAATGAAAAACTGTTTTTT. This encodes CASSLVRDNEKLFF.

The J gene is TRBJ2-7, the V gene TRBV12-3 or TRBV12-4, with D tentatively TRBD2 (6 bases). The CDR3 is made up of 14 amino acids. V was clipped by 8 bases and J by 6 bases, with 20 bases between them. The CDR3 region has the DNA TGTGCCAGCTCGCCCGGGACTCAGACCTCCGAGCAGTACTTC. Protein: CASSPGTQTSEQYF.

Details on this clonotype: It may be a read error: a sequence one base away is much more abundant. The rearrangement joins TRBV29-1 to TRBJ2-1, with 8 bases fitting TRBD1. Germline values: CDR1 SQVTM, CDR2 ANQGSEA. This CDR3 comprises 15 residues. The CDR3 here is CSASDRDGPYNEQSF. CDR3 nucleotide sequence: TGCAGCGCGTCGGACAGGGACGGTCCTTACAATGAGCAGTCCTTC.

This clonotype was seen a few times. The V and J genes are TRBV2 and TRBJ2-3, with 12 bases aligning to TRBD2. V lost 1 base and J lost 13; bases outside the gene matches: 9. The CDR3 contains 15 residues. Germline lookup yields CDR1 SNHLY and CDR2 FYNNEI. The CDR3 sequence: CASSEVASGRAPEYF. The CDR3 DNA reads TGTGCCAGCAGTGAAGTGGCTAGCGGGAGGGCCCCGGAGTATTTT.